The clone carrying this T cell receptor beta chain was seen a few times. As yet, its antigen is unknown. Trimming shortened V by 0 bases and J by 2 bases, and 16 bases separated the two germline ends. Germline CDR1 and CDR2: SGHRS and YFSETQ. This CDR3 is 17 amino acids long. The data originate from a study of identical twins. Study outcomes and limitations: Abundant beta clonotypes from cord blood had fewer insertions, unlike memory repertoires, which showed none. The study found that models underestimated out-of-frame TCR alpha sharing in monozygotic twins.

Template switching added a universal primer binding site, and final cDNA carried unique molecular identifiers. TCRdb reanalysed the 5' RACE reads using MiXCR and keeps one entry per CDR3 protein. The data show around 1.7 million distinct CDR3 sequences, around 29% seen once. This sequence was found in a newborn girl in good health. This rearrangement joins TRBV5-1 to TRBJ2-3, with a weak D call TRBD1 (6 bases). Sequencing was performed on cord blood. For the CDR3, the DNA is TGCGCCAGCAGCTTGGGTTTGGCAGGGGTATACACAGATACGCAGTATTTT. Encoded protein: CASSLGLAGVYTDTQYF.